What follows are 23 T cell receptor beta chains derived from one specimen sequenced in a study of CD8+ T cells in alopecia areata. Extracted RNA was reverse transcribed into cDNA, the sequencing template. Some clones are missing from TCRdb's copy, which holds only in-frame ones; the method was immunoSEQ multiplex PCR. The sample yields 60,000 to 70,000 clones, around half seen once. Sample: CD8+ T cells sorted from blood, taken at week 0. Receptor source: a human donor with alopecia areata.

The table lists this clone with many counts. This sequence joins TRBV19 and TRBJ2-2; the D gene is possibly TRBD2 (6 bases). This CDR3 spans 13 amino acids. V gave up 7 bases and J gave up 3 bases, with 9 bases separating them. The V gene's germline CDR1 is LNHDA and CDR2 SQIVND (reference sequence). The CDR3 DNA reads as TGTGCCAGTAATACGGGGGACACCGGGGAGCTGTTTTTT. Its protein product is CASNTGDTGELFF.

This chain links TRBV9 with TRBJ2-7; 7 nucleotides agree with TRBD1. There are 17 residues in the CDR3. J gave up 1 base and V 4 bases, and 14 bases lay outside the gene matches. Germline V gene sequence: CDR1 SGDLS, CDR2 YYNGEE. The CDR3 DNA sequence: TGTGCCAGCAGCTTCACCGACGGGTCAGGGGGATCCTACGAGCAGTACTTC. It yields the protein CASSFTDGSGGSYEQYF.

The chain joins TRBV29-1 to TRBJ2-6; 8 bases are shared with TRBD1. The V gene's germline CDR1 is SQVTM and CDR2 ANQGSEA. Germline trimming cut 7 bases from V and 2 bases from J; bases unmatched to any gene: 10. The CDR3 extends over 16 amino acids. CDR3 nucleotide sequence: TGCAGCGCGACGACAGGGGTCGCCCCTGGGGCCAACGTCCTGACTTTC. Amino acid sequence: CSATTGVAPGANVLTF.

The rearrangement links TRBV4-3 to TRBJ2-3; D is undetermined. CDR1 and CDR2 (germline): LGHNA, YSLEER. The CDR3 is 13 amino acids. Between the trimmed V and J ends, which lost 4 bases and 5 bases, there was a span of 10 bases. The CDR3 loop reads CASSPLSRDTQYF. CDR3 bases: TGCGCCAGCAGCCCACTATCCCGAGATACGCAGTATTTT.

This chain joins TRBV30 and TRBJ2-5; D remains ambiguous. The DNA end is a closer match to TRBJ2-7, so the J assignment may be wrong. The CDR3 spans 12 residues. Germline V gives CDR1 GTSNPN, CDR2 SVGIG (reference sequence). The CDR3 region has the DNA TGTGCCTGGAGTGAAAAGGACTACGAGCAGTACTTC. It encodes CAWSEKDYEQYF.

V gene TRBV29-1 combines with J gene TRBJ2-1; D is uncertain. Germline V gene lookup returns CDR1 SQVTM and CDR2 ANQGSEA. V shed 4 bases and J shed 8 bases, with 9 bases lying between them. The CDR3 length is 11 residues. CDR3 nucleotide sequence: TGCAGCGTTGTCCCCCCCTATGAGCAGTTCTTC. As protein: CSVVPPYEQFF.

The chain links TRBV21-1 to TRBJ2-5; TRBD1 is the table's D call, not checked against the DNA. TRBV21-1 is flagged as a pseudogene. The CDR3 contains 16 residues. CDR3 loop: CASSKAIGGVRETQYF. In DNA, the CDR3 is TGTGCCAGCAGCAAAGCAATAGGGGGAGTGCGGGAGACCCAGTACTTC.

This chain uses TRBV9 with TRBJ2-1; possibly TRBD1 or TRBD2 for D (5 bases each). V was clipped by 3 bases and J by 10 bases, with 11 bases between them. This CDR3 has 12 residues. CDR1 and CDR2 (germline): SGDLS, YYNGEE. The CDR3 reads CASSGIRDEQFF. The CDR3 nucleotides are TGTGCCAGCAGCGGCATACGGGACGAGCAGTTCTTC. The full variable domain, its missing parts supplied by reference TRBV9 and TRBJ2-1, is DSGVTQTPKHLITATGQRVTLRCSPRSGDLSVYWYQQSLDQGLQFLIQYYNGEERAKGNILERFSAQQFPDLHSELNLSSLELGDSALYFCASSGIRDEQFFGPGTRLTVL.

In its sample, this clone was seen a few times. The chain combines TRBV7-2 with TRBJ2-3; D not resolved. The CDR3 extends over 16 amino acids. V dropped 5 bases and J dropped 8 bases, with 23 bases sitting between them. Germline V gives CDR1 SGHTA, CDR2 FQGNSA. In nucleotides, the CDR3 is TGTGCCAGCAGCACAGCTACAGTGTCAGTGTATCGTACGCAGTATTTT. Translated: CASSTATVSVYRTQYF. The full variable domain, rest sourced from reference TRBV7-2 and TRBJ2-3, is GAGVSQSPSNKVTEKGKDVELRCDPISGHTALYWYRQSLGQGLEFLIYFQGNSAPDKSGLPSDRFSAERTGGSVSTLTIQRTQQEDSAVYLCASSTATVSVYRTQYFGPGTRLTVL.

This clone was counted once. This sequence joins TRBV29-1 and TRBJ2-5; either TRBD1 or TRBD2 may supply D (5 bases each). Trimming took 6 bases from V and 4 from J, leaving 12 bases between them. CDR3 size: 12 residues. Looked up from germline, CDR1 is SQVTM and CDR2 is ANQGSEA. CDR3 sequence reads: CSVLGTTETQYF. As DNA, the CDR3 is TGCAGCGTACTCGGGACCACAGAGACCCAGTACTTC.

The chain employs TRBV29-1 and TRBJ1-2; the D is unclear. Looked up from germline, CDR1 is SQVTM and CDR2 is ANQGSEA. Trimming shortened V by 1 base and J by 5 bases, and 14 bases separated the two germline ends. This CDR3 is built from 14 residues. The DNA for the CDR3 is TGCAGCGTTGAAGGTCACCCAGTGGTATATGGCTACACCTTC. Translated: CSVEGHPVVYGYTF.

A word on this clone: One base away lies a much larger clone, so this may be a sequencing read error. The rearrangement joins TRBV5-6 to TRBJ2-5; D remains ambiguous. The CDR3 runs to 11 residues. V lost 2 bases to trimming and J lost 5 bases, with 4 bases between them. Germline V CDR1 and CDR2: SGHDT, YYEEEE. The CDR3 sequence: CASSFGETQYF. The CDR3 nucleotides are TGTGCCAGCAGCTTTGGGGAGACCCAGTACTTC. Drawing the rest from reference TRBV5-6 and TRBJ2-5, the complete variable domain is DAGVTQSPTHLIKTRGQQVTLRCSPKSGHDTVSWYQQALGQGPQFIFQYYEEEERQRGNFPDRFSGHQFPNYSSELNVNALLLGDSALYLCASSFGETQYFGPGTRLLVL.

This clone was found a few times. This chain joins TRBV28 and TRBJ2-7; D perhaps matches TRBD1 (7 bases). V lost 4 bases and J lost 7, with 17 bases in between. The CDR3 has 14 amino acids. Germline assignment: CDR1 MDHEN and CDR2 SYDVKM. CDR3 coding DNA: TGTGCCAGCAGTTCCAGGGGGGCAATGAGGGAGCAGTACTTC. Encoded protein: CASSSRGAMREQYF.

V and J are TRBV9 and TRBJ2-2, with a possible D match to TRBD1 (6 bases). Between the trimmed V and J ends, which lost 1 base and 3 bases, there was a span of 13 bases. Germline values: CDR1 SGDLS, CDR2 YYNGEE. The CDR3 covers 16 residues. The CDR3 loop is CASSVTGNSHTGELFF. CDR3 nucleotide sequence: TGTGCCAGCAGCGTAACAGGGAATTCCCACACCGGGGAGCTGTTTTTT. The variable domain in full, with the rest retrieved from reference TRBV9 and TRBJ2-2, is DSGVTQTPKHLITATGQRVTLRCSPRSGDLSVYWYQQSLDQGLQFLIQYYNGEERAKGNILERFSAQQFPDLHSELNLSSLELGDSALYFCASSVTGNSHTGELFFGEGSRLTVL.

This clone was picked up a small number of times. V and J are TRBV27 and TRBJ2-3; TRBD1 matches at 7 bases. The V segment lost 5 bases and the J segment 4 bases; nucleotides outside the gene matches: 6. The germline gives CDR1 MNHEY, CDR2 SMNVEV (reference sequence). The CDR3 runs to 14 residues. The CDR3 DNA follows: TGTGCCAGCAGTGACGGACAGGACGCAGATACGCAGTATTTT. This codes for CASSDGQDADTQYF.

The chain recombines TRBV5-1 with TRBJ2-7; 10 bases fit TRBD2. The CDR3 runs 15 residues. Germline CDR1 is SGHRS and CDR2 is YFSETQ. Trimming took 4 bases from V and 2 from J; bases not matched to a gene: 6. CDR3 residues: CASSGGAGGPYEQYF. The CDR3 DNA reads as TGCGCCAGCAGCGGAGGAGCGGGAGGGCCCTACGAGCAGTACTTC. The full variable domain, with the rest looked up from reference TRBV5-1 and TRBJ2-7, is KAGVTQTPRYLIKTRGQQVTLSCSPISGHRSVSWYQQTPGQGLQFLFEYFSETQRNKGNFPGRFSGRQFSNSRSEMNVSTLELGDSALYLCASSGGAGGPYEQYFGPGTRLTVT.

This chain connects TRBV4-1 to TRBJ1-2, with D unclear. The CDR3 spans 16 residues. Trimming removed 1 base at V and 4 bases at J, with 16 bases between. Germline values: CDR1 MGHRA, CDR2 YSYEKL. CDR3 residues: CASSQGREMVGYGYTF. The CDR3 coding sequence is TGCGCCAGCAGCCAAGGTCGGGAGATGGTGGGCTATGGCTACACCTTC.

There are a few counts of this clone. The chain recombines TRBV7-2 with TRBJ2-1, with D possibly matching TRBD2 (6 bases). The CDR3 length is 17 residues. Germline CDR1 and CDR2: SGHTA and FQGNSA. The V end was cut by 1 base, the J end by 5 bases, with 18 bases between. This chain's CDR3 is CASSLEVYGSRNNEQFF. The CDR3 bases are TGTGCCAGCAGCTTAGAAGTCTACGGGAGCAGGAACAATGAGCAGTTCTTC.

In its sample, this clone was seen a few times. The CDR3 nucleotides are TGTGCCATCAGTGAAATAACCGGGACAACGTACCAAGAGACCCAGTACTTC. This codes for CAISEITGTTYQETQYF. The genes are TRBV10-3 and TRBJ2-5, with D tentatively TRBD1 (6 bases). CDR1 and CDR2 from the germline V gene are ENHRY and SYGVKD. The CDR3 length is 17 residues. Deletions cut 3 bases from V and 0 bases from J, with 17 bases between.

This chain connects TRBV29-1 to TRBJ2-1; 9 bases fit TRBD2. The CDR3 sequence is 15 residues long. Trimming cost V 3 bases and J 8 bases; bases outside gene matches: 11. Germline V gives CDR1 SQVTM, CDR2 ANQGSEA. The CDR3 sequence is CSVEIGLAGNYEQFF. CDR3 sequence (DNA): TGCAGCGTTGAGATTGGCCTAGCGGGAAACTATGAGCAGTTCTTC.

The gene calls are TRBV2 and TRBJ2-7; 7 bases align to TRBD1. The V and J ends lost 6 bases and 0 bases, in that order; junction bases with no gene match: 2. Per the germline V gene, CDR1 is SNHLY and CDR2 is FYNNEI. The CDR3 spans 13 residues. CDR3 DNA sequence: TGTGCCAGCAGGGACAGGTACTCCTACGAGCAGTACTTC. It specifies CASRDRYSYEQYF.

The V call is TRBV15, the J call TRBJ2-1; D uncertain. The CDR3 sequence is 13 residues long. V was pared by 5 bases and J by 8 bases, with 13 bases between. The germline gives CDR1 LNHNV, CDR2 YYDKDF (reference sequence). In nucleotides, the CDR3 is TGTGCCACCAGCGAAAAAGGGATGGATGAGCAGTTCTTC. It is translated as CATSEKGMDEQFF.

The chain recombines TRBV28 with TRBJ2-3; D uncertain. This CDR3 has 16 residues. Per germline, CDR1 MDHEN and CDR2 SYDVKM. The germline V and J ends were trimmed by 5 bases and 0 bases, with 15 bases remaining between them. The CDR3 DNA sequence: TGTGCCAGCAGTCTTACGCGTTCAGTGAGCACAGATACGCAGTATTTT. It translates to CASSLTRSVSTDTQYF.